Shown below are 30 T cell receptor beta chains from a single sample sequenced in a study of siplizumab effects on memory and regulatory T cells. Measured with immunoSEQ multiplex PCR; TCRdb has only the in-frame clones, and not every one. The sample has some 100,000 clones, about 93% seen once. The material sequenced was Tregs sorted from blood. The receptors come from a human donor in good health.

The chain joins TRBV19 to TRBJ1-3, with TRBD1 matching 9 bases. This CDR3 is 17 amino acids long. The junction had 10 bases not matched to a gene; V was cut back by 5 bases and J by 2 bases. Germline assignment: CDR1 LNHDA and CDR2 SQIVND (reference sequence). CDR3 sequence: CASSFRLRDRAGNTIYF. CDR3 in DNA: TGTGCCAGTAGTTTCCGCCTCCGGGACAGGGCTGGAAACACCATATATTTT. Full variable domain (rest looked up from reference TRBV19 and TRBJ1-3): DGGITQSPKYLFRKEGQNVTLSCEQNLNHDAMYWYRQDPGQGLRLIYYSQIVNDFQKGDIAEGYSVSREKKESFPLTVTSAQKNPTAFYLCASSFRLRDRAGNTIYFGEGSWLTVV.

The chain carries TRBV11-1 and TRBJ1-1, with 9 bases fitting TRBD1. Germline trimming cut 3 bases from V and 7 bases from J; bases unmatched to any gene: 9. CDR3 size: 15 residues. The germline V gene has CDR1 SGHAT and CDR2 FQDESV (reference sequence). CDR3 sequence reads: CASSFSRTGVFEAFF. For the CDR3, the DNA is TGTGCCAGCAGCTTTTCCCGGACAGGGGTTTTTGAAGCTTTCTTT. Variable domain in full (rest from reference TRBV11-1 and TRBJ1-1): EAEVAQSPRYKITEKSQAVAFWCDPISGHATLYWYRQILGQGPELLVQFQDESVVDDSQLPKDRFSAERLKGVDSTLKIQPAELGDSAMYLCASSFSRTGVFEAFFGQGTRLTVV.

Written as DNA, the CDR3 is TGTGCCAGTACCGGGCTCCCCCAAGAGACCCAGTACTTC. It codes for CASTGLPQETQYF. The chain uses TRBV19 and TRBJ2-5; D gene ambiguous. This CDR3 is built from 13 residues. Germline CDR1 LNHDA, CDR2 SQIVND (reference sequence). Deletions cut 7 bases from V and 1 base from J, with 10 bases between.

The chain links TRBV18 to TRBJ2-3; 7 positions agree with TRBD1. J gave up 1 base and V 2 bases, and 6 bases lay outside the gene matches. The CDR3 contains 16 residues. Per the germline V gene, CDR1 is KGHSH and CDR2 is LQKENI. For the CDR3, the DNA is TGTGCCAGCTCACCATATAGGGGGCCGGGCACAGATACGCAGTATTTT. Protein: CASSPYRGPGTDTQYF.

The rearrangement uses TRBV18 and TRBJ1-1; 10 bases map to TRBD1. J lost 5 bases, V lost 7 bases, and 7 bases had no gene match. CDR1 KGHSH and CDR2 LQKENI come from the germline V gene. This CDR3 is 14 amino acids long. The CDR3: CASLGQGMGTEAFF. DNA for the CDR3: TGTGCCAGCTTGGGACAGGGGATGGGGACTGAAGCTTTCTTT. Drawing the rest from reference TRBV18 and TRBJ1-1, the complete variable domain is NAGVMQNPRHLVRRRGQEARLRCSPMKGHSHVYWYRQLPEEGLKFMVYLQKENIIDESGMPKERFSAEFPKEGPSILRIQQVVRGDSAAYFCASLGQGMGTEAFFGQGTRLTVV.

CDR3 DNA sequence: TGTGCCTGGAGTGGGACAGGCCTTAACTATGGCTACACCTTC. Its protein is CAWSGTGLNYGYTF. The chain links TRBV30 to TRBJ1-2; 7 bases are shared with TRBD1. CDR3 length: 14 amino acids. CDR1 and CDR2 (germline): GTSNPN, SVGIG (reference sequence). The V and J ends lost 1 base and 1 base, in that order; junction bases with no gene match: 3.

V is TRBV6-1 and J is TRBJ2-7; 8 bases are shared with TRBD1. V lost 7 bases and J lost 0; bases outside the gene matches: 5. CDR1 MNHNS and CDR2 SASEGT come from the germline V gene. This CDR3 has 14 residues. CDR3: CASTRQGSSYEQYF. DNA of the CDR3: TGTGCCAGCACTAGACAGGGGAGCTCCTACGAGCAGTACTTC.

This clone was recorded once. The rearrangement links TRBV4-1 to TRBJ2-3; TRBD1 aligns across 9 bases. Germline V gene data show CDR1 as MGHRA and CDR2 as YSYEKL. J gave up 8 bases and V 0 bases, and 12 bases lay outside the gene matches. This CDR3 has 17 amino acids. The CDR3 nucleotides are TGCGCCAGCAGCCAAGAGATAACAGGGGGCCTTAGAGGTACGCAGTATTTT. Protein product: CASSQEITGGLRGTQYF.

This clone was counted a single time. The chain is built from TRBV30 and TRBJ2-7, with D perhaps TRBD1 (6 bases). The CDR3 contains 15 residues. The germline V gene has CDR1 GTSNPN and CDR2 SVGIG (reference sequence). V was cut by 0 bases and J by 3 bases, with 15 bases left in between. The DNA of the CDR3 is TGTGCCTGGAGTGTAGGGGGTCCGGGTATCTACGAGCAGTACTTC. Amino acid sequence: CAWSVGGPGIYEQYF.

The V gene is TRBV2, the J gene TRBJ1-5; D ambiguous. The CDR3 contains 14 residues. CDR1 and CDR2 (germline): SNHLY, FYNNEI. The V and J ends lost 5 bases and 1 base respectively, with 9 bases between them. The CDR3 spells CASSRVTSNQPQHF. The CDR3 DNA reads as TGTGCCAGCAGTAGAGTGACCAGCAATCAGCCCCAGCATTTT.

The CDR3 protein is CASSSDQRSTKLFF. The CDR3 DNA follows: TGTGCCAGCAGCTCGGACCAACGGAGTACAAAACTGTTTTTT. The rearrangement uses TRBV5-6 and TRBJ1-4, with D hard to call. The CDR3 has 14 amino acids. CDR1 is SGHDT and CDR2 is YYEEEE in the germline V gene. V shed 3 bases and J shed 10 bases, with 16 bases lying between them.

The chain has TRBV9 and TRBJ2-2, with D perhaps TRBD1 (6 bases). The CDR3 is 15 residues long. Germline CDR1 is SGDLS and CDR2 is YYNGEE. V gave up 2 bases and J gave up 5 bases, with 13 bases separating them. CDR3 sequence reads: CASSVDGRGTGELFF. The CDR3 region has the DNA TGTGCCAGCAGCGTTGACGGAAGGGGGACCGGGGAGCTGTTTTTT. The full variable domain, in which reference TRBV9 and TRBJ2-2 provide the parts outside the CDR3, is DSGVTQTPKHLITATGQRVTLRCSPRSGDLSVYWYQQSLDQGLQFLIQYYNGEERAKGNILERFSAQQFPDLHSELNLSSLELGDSALYFCASSVDGRGTGELFFGEGSRLTVL.

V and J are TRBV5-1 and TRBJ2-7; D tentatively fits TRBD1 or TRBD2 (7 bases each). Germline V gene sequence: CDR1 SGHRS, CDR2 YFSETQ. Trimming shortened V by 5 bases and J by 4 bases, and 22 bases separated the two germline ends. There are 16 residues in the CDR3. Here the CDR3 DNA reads TGCGCCAGCAGGCGAATGGGAGGGGGCAACGAGTACGAGCAGTACTTC. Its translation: CASRRMGGGNEYEQYF.

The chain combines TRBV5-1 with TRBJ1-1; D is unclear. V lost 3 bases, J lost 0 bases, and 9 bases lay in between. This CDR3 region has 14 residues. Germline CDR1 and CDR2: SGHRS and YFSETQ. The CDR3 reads CASSSRRLNTEAFF. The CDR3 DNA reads TGCGCCAGCAGCTCGAGGCGACTGAACACTGAAGCTTTCTTT.

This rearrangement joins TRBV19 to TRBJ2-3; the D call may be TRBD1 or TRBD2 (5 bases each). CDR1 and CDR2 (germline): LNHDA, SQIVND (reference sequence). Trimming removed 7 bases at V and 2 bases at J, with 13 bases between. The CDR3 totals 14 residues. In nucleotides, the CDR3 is TGTGCCAGTACTCTGGGACCGGTCACAGATACGCAGTATTTT. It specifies CASTLGPVTDTQYF.

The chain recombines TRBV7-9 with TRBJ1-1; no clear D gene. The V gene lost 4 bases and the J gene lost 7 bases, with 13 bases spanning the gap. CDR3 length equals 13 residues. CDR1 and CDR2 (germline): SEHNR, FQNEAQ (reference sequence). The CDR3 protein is CASSYGRWLEAFF. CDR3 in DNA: TGTGCCAGCAGCTACGGCCGTTGGCTTGAAGCTTTCTTT.

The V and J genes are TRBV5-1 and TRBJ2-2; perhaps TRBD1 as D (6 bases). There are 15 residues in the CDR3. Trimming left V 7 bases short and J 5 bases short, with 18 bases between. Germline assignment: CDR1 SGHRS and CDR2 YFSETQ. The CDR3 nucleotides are TGCGCCAGCGTAGAAGGGGCCAGGGGTACCGGGGAGCTGTTTTTT. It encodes CASVEGARGTGELFF.

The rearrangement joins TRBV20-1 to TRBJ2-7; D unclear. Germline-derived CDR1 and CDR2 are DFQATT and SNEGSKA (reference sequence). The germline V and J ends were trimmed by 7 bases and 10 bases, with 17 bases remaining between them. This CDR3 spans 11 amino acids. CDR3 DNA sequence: TGCAGTGGAACCCGGGCCCGGCAACAGTACTTC. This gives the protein CSGTRARQQYF.

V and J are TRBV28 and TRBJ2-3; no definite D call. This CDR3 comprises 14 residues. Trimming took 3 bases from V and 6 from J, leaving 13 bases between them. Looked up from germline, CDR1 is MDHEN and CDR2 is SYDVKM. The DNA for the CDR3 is TGTGCCAGCAGTTTCTCTGGAGCTAGGGATACGCAGTATTTT. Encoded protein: CASSFSGARDTQYF.

For the CDR3, the DNA is TGTGCCAGCAGAAACTACAGGGGGCCTAATGAAAAACTGTTTTTT. This codes for CASRNYRGPNEKLFF. This sequence joins TRBV6-1 and TRBJ1-4; 9 nucleotides line up with TRBD1. Germline CDR1 is MNHNS and CDR2 is SASEGT. The CDR3 extends over 15 amino acids. Trimming removed 6 bases from V and 3 bases from J; junction bases left unmatched: 5.

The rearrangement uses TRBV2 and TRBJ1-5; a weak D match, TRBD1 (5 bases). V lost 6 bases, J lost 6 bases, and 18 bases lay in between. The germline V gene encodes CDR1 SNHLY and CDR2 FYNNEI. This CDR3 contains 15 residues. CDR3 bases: TGTGCCAGCAGCCGCGGGACTCCGGGGAGTCAGCCCCAGCATTTT. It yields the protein CASSRGTPGSQPQHF.

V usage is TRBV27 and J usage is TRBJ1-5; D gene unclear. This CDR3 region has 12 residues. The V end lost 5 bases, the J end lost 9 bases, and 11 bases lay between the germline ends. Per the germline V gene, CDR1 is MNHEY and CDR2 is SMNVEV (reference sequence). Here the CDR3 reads CASSPPVGPQHF. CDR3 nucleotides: TGTGCCAGCAGTCCCCCAGTCGGGCCCCAGCATTTT.

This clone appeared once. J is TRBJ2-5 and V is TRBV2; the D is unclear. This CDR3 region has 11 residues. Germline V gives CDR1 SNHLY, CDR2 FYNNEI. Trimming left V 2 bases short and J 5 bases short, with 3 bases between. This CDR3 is CASSEYETQYF. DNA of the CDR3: TGTGCCAGCAGTGAATACGAGACCCAGTACTTC.

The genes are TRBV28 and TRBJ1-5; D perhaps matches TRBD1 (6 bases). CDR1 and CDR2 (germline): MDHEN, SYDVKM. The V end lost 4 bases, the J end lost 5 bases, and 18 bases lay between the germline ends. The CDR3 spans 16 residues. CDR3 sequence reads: CASSYTGFTADQPQHF. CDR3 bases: TGTGCCAGCAGTTATACAGGGTTTACGGCCGATCAGCCCCAGCATTTT.

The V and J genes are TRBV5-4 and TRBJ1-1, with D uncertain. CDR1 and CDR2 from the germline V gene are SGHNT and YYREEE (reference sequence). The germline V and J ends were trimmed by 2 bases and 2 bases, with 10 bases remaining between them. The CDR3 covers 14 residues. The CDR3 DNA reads TGTGCCAGCAGCTTACCACCACCAAACACTGAAGCTTTCTTT. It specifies CASSLPPPNTEAFF.

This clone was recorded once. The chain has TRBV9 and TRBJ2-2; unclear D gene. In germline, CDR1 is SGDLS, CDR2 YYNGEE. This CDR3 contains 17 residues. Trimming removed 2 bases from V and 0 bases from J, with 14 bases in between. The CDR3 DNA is TGTGCCAGCAGCGTGAAGTTCCGGGTCGCGAACACCGGGGAGCTGTTTTTT. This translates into CASSVKFRVANTGELFF.

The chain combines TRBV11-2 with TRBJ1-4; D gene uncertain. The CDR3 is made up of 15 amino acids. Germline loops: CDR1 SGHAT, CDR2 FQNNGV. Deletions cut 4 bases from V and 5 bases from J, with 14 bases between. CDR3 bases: TGTGCCAGCAGCTCCTTGAAGTTAAGAAATGAAAAACTGTTTTTT. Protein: CASSSLKLRNEKLFF.

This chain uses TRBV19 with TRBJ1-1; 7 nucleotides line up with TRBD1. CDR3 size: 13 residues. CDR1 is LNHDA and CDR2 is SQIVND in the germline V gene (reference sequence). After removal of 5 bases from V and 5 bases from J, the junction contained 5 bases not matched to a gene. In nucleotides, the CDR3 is TGTGCCAGTAGTTCGACAGGGAGGACTGAAGCTTTCTTT. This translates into CASSSTGRTEAFF.

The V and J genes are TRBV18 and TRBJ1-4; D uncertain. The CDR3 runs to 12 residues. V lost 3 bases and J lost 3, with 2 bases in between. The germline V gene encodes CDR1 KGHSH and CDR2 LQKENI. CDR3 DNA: TGTGCCAGCTCACCGGCTAATGAAAAACTGTTTTTT. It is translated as CASSPANEKLFF.

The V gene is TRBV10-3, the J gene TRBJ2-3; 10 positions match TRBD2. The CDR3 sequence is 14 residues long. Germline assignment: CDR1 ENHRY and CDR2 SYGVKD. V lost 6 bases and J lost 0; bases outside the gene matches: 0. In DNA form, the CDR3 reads TGTGCCATCAGGACTAGCGGGAGCACAGATACGCAGTATTTT. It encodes CAIRTSGSTDTQYF.